This T cell receptor beta chain was recovered during a study of blood T cell repertoires in COVID-19. About the study: The samples span acute and convalescent COVID-19 from the United States, Italy and Spain.

The table came from immunoSEQ multiplex PCR; TCRdb's copy has only in-frame clones and leaves some out. Here the sample spans about 170,000 clones, almost 85% being singletons. Germline V gene sequence: CDR1 SGHRS, CDR2 YFSETQ. CDR3 length equals 17 residues. Losses at the gene ends were 7 bases for V and 5 bases for J; bases not matched to a gene: 15. The receptor was derived from a woman of 80 years or more with COVID-19, enrolled during active disease. The sequencing sample was made of peripheral blood. V usage is TRBV5-1 and J usage is TRBJ2-5; 12 bases are shared with TRBD2. The CDR3 spells CASSRLAGDLLAETQYF. The CDR3 bases are TGCGCCAGCTCAAGACTAGCGGGAGATCTTTTGGCGGAGACCCAGTACTTC. Using reference TRBV5-1 and TRBJ2-5 for the parts outside the CDR3, the full variable domain is KAGVTQTPRYLIKTRGQQVTLSCSPISGHRSVSWYQQTPGQGLQFLFEYFSETQRNKGNFPGRFSGRQFSNSRSEMNVSTLELGDSALYLCASSRLAGDLLAETQYFGPGTRLLVL.